One and the same sample provided the 22 T cell receptor beta chains below, sequenced in a study of T-cell memory formation after mild COVID-19. TCRdb recomputed calls from the 5' RACE reads with MiXCR, one row per CDR3 protein. Counted here are 400,000 to 500,000 distinct CDR3 sequences, roughly 18% occurring once; the ten biggest clones make up 20% to 25%. The specimen was PBMCs or a T cell subset sorted from them (not recorded which). Receptor source: a man between 18 and 35 years old who had mild COVID-19 (a few samples of this study predate the infection). Cell type and time point are not known.

This clonotype has just a few counts. V gene TRBV29-1 combines with J gene TRBJ1-3; no definite D call. V was trimmed by 7 bases and J by 3 bases, leaving 7 bases between them. Per the germline V gene, CDR1 is SQVTM and CDR2 is ANQGSEA. This CDR3 region has 11 residues. CDR3 sequence reads: CSGGNGNTIYF. CDR3 nucleotide sequence: TGCAGCGGGGGAAATGGAAACACCATATATTTT.

The chain has TRBV5-1 and TRBJ1-1; weak D call: TRBD1 (5 bases). V lost 8 bases to trimming and J lost 3 bases, with 17 bases between them. The CDR3 runs 14 residues. Per germline, CDR1 SGHRS and CDR2 YFSETQ. This chain's CDR3 is CASAGGQSHTEAFF. The CDR3 DNA reads TGCGCCAGTGCCGGTGGACAATCGCACACTGAAGCTTTCTTT.

This clonotype was observed a handful of times. The V gene is TRBV6-2 or TRBV6-3, the J gene TRBJ2-7, with D unresolved. The V gene lost 6 bases and the J gene lost 5 bases, with 8 bases spanning the gap. Germline assignment: CDR1 MNHEY and CDR2 SVGEGT. This CDR3 has 11 residues. The CDR3 DNA sequence: TGTGCCAGCAGGAGAATCGACGAGCAGTACTTC. It specifies CASRRIDEQYF.

This chain connects TRBV11-2 to TRBJ1-3, with D perhaps matching TRBD1 (5 bases). The length of the CDR3 is 14 residues. Germline V gene sequence: CDR1 SGHAT, CDR2 FQNNGV. Trimming shortened V by 7 bases and J by 0 bases, and 10 bases separated the two germline ends. The CDR3 loop reads CASTVGVSGNTIYF. The DNA of the CDR3 is TGTGCCAGCACCGTGGGGGTCTCTGGAAACACCATATATTTT. Full variable domain (outside the CDR3, taken from reference TRBV11-2 and TRBJ1-3): EAGVAQSPRYKIIEKRQSVAFWCNPISGHATLYWYQQILGQGPKLLIQFQNNGVVDDSQLPKDRFSAERLKGVDSTLKIQPAKLEDSAVYLCASTVGVSGNTIYFGEGSWLTVV.

The genes are TRBV30 and TRBJ1-1; 7 bases line up with TRBD1. The CDR3 sequence is 12 residues long. The V gene end was trimmed by 0 bases and the J gene end by 7 bases; junction bases not matched to a gene: 2. CDR1 GTSNPN and CDR2 SVGIG come from the germline V gene (reference sequence). This CDR3 reads CAWSVWDSEAFF. In nucleotides, the CDR3 is TGTGCCTGGAGTGTTTGGGACAGTGAAGCTTTCTTT. Combining the CDR3 with reference TRBV30 and TRBJ1-1 gives the whole variable domain SQTIHQWPATLVQPVGSPLSLECTVEGTSNPNLYWYRQAAGRGLQLLFYSVGIGQISSEVPQNLSASRPQDRQFILSSKKLLLSDSGFYLCAWSVWDSEAFFGQGTRLTVV.

This clonotype appeared a few times. The chain is built from TRBV5-6 and TRBJ2-7, with 8 bases that match TRBD1. CDR3 length: 15 amino acids. The germline CDR1 and CDR2 sequences are SGHDT and YYEEEE. V dropped 5 bases and J dropped 7; count of bases not matched to a gene: 14. This chain's CDR3 is CASRSTGANPAEQYV. The CDR3 DNA is TGTGCCAGCAGGTCGACAGGGGCCAACCCTGCGGAGCAGTACGTC.

The rearrangement uses TRBV12-3 or TRBV12-4 and TRBJ2-2, with D maybe TRBD1 (6 bases). V was trimmed by 6 bases and J by 1 base, leaving 9 bases between them. The length of the CDR3 is 14 residues. CDR3 in DNA: TGTGCCAGCAGAGAGACAGGGAACACCGGGGAGCTGTTTTTT. This sequence encodes CASRETGNTGELFF.

V and J are TRBV18 and TRBJ2-7; TRBD2 matches at 8 bases. J lost 3 bases, V lost 3 bases, and 10 bases had no gene match. This CDR3 has 16 amino acids. Germline V CDR1 and CDR2: KGHSH, LQKENI. This CDR3 reads CASSPQVTSGFYEQYF. Written as DNA, the CDR3 is TGTGCCAGCTCACCCCAGGTCACTAGCGGATTCTACGAGCAGTACTTC.

The chain is built from TRBV27 and TRBJ2-7; the match to TRBD1 covers 7 bases. Germline CDR1 reads MNHEY; CDR2 reads SMNVEV (reference sequence). V lost 7 bases, J lost 2 bases, and 8 bases stayed unmatched. The CDR3 contains 14 residues. The CDR3 protein is CASKGTGQTYEQYV. The CDR3 nucleotides read TGTGCCAGCAAGGGAACGGGACAGACCTACGAGCAGTACGTC.

This clonotype was detected many times. The gene calls are TRBV5-1 and TRBJ1-5, with 8 bases matching TRBD1. V gave up 0 bases and J gave up 6 bases; unmatched junction bases: 5. In germline, CDR1 is SGHRS, CDR2 YFSETQ. This CDR3 is built from 15 residues. CDR3 amino acids: CASSLDGTGAQPQHF. Written as DNA, the CDR3 is TGCGCCAGCAGCTTGGATGGGACAGGCGCTCAGCCCCAGCATTTT.

The J gene is TRBJ1-1, the V gene TRBV15; tentatively, D is TRBD1 (5 bases). The CDR3 has 14 amino acids. Trimming stripped 3 bases from V and 6 bases from J, with 14 bases between. Germline V CDR1 and CDR2: LNHNV, YYDKDF (reference sequence). CDR3 sequence: CATSRPDWGAEAFF. For the CDR3, the DNA is TGTGCCACCAGCAGGCCAGATTGGGGGGCTGAAGCTTTCTTT. Full variable domain (missing parts from reference TRBV15 and TRBJ1-1): DAMVIQNPRYQVTQFGKPVTLSCSQTLNHNVMYWYQQKSSQAPKLLFHYYDKDFNNEADTPDNFQSRRPNTSFCFLDIRSPGLGDTAMYLCATSRPDWGAEAFFGQGTRLTVV.

V gene TRBV7-2 combines with J gene TRBJ1-1, with D possibly TRBD1 on 5 matching bases. V was clipped by 5 bases and J by 5 bases, with 18 bases between them. The germline CDR1 and CDR2 sequences are SGHTA and FQGNSA. This CDR3 contains 15 residues. The CDR3 protein is CASSPQTDFGTEAFF. The CDR3 DNA reads TGTGCCAGCAGCCCTCAGACAGATTTTGGGACTGAAGCTTTCTTT.

J is TRBJ1-2 and V is TRBV6-5; the D gene is possibly TRBD1 (6 bases). The CDR3 is made up of 13 amino acids. Germline V lookup: CDR1 MNHEY, CDR2 SVGAGI. V gave up 5 bases and J gave up 3 bases, with 10 bases separating them. The CDR3, as DNA: TGTGCCAGCAGTAAACGACAGGACTATGGCTACACCTTC. As protein: CASSKRQDYGYTF.

This chain links TRBV5-8 with TRBJ1-1; no clear D. V dropped 5 bases and J dropped 0 bases, with 14 bases sitting between them. The CDR3 sequence is 15 residues long. Germline V CDR1 and CDR2: SGHTS, YDEGEE. DNA for the CDR3: TGTGCCAGCAGGTCCGATCCGGGCTTGAACACTGAAGCTTTCTTT. Translating gives CASRSDPGLNTEAFF. Combining the CDR3 with reference TRBV5-8 and TRBJ1-1 gives the whole variable domain EAGVTQSPTHLIKTRGQQATLRCSPISGHTSVYWYQQALGLGLQFLLWYDEGEERNRGNFPPRFSGRQFPNYSSELNVNALELEDSALYLCASRSDPGLNTEAFFGQGTRLTVV.

This chain uses TRBV6-5 with TRBJ2-1; 7 bases map to TRBD1. The V and J ends lost 2 bases and 6 bases, in that order; junction bases with no gene match: 1. Germline V gives CDR1 MNHEY, CDR2 SVGAGI. The CDR3 extends over 13 amino acids. CDR3 protein: CASSYGQANEQFF. The CDR3 DNA sequence: TGTGCCAGCAGTTACGGACAGGCCAATGAGCAGTTCTTC.

The rearrangement uses TRBV10-3 and TRBJ1-5; D may be TRBD1 (5 bases). CDR1 and CDR2 (germline): ENHRY, SYGVKD. The CDR3 spans 14 residues. V was cut by 6 bases and J by 3 bases, with 12 bases left in between. The CDR3 nucleotides read TGTGCCATCAGCCCCACCGGGGCCAATCAGCCCCAGCATTTT. It translates to CAISPTGANQPQHF.

This clonotype was detected many times. The chain combines TRBV5-1 with TRBJ2-3, with unresolved D. Per germline, CDR1 SGHRS and CDR2 YFSETQ. V was cut by 0 bases and J by 2 bases, with 10 bases left in between. The CDR3 extends over 15 amino acids. The CDR3: CASSLAPKSTDTQYF. Written as DNA, the CDR3 is TGCGCCAGCAGCTTGGCTCCAAAATCCACAGATACGCAGTATTTT.

This clonotype was recorded a few times. The rearrangement uses TRBV5-1 and TRBJ2-7; D is possibly TRBD2 (6 bases). The germline V gene has CDR1 SGHRS and CDR2 YFSETQ. The CDR3 extends over 14 amino acids. Deletions cut 4 bases from V and 3 bases from J, with 14 bases between. The chain's CDR3 is CASSLGWGDYEQYF. In nucleotides, the CDR3 is TGCGCCAGCAGCCTGGGTTGGGGGGACTACGAGCAGTACTTC.

This clonotype was picked up a small number of times. The chain recombines TRBV7-2 with TRBJ1-2, with TRBD1 identical over 10 bases. The CDR3 totals 15 residues. J lost 4 bases, V lost 0 bases, and 2 bases had no gene match. Germline V gene data show CDR1 as SGHTA and CDR2 as FQGNSA. The CDR3 bases are TGTGCCAGCAGCTTAGCCGGACAGGGGGGCTATGGCTACACCTTC. This sequence encodes CASSLAGQGGYGYTF.

The chain uses TRBV5-6 and TRBJ2-7, with a weak D call TRBD1 (6 bases). Trimming cost V 2 bases and J 4 bases, with 13 bases left between them. The CDR3 extends over 14 amino acids. The germline V gene has CDR1 SGHDT and CDR2 YYEEEE. The CDR3 here is CASSFWTAYYEQYF. CDR3 DNA: TGTGCCAGCAGCTTTTGGACAGCGTATTACGAGCAGTACTTC.

This clonotype was seen only a few times. The V and J genes are TRBV11-2 and TRBJ1-3; D may be TRBD1 (5 bases). Trimming left V 5 bases short and J 14 bases short, with 19 bases between. Germline V gives CDR1 SGHAT, CDR2 FQNNGV. The CDR3 has 13 amino acids. Here the CDR3 DNA reads TGTGCCAGCAGCAAAAACCGGGACGCACTCTTATATTTT. Translation gives CASSKNRDALLYF.

This clonotype was counted between two and nine times. The chain links TRBV19 to TRBJ2-7; unclear D gene. Trimming shortened V by 3 bases and J by 0 bases, and 9 bases separated the two germline ends. CDR3 length equals 14 residues. Germline values: CDR1 LNHDA, CDR2 SQIVND (reference sequence). In nucleotides, the CDR3 is TGTGCCAGTAGTATCCAGGCTAGCTCCTACGAGCAGTACTTC. Amino acids: CASSIQASSYEQYF.